Below, 27 T cell receptor beta chains from the same sample are listed, as sequenced in a study of PD-1 blockade in mismatch repair-deficient tumors. Data came from immunoSEQ multiplex PCR; TCRdb stores just in-frame clones and leaves some out. The sample shows about 84,000 clones, approximately 84% of them seen only once. Sample: peripheral blood, taken 12 weeks after starting pembrolizumab. The receptors were gathered from an adult with mismatch repair-deficient cancer.

The chain links TRBV5-1 to TRBJ2-7; a weak D match, TRBD2 (6 bases). The CDR3 contains 15 residues. With 5 bases removed from V and 4 bases from J, the gap between germline ends came to 19 bases. Germline V gene lookup returns CDR1 SGHRS and CDR2 YFSETQ. CDR3 coding DNA: TGCGCCAGCAGTCTGGCTGCTAGCGCGCTATACGAGCAGTACTTC. Its translation: CASSLAASALYEQYF.

This clone was counted once. The DNA for the CDR3 is TGCAGCCTTGGGGAGGTTGAAGAGACCCAGTACTTC. Translation gives CSLGEVEETQYF. The V and J genes are TRBV29-1 and TRBJ2-5; D may be TRBD2 (6 bases). Germline lookup yields CDR1 SQVTM and CDR2 ANQGSEA. The ends were cut back, 8 bases at V and 3 bases at J, with 13 bases in the middle. The CDR3 length is 12 residues.

The genes are TRBV9 and TRBJ2-5; TRBD2 might be the D (5 bases). The CDR3 extends over 14 amino acids. CDR1 is SGDLS, CDR2 YYNGEE, per germline. The V and J ends lost 3 bases and 1 base respectively, with 10 bases between them. CDR3 protein: CASSASSSQETQYF. In nucleotides, the CDR3 is TGTGCCAGCAGCGCCTCTAGCAGCCAAGAGACCCAGTACTTC.

This chain connects TRBV30 to TRBJ2-2; D is unresolved. The CDR3 length is 15 residues. Trimming removed 1 base from V and 2 bases from J, with 11 bases in between. Germline V lookup: CDR1 GTSNPN, CDR2 SVGIG (reference sequence). The CDR3 reads CAWSGYATNTGELFF. CDR3 bases: TGTGCCTGGAGTGGGTATGCAACAAACACCGGGGAGCTGTTTTTT.

This clone was seen once. The CDR3 coding sequence is TGTGCCAGCAGTTTAGAAGCCGTCCACAATGAGCAGTTCTTC. This encodes CASSLEAVHNEQFF. The chain carries TRBV28 and TRBJ2-1; D gene uncertain. The CDR3 has 14 amino acids. Germline CDR1 MDHEN, CDR2 SYDVKM. V gave up 2 bases and J gave up 5 bases, with 10 bases separating them.

This chain links TRBV5-6 with TRBJ1-3; D is unclear. The CDR3 is made up of 15 amino acids. V was trimmed by 0 bases and J by 4 bases, leaving 11 bases between them. Germline V gene lookup returns CDR1 SGHDT and CDR2 YYEEEE. CDR3 residues: CASSLVASAGNTIYF. The CDR3 DNA reads TGTGCCAGCAGCTTGGTGGCAAGCGCAGGAAACACCATATATTTT. The full variable domain, with the rest looked up from reference TRBV5-6 and TRBJ1-3, is DAGVTQSPTHLIKTRGQQVTLRCSPKSGHDTVSWYQQALGQGPQFIFQYYEEEERQRGNFPDRFSGHQFPNYSSELNVNALLLGDSALYLCASSLVASAGNTIYFGEGSWLTVV.

The genes are TRBV25-1 and TRBJ2-1; maybe TRBD2 (5 bases). Germline-derived CDR1 and CDR2 are MGHDK and SYGVNS. The V and J ends lost 3 bases and 8 bases respectively, with 8 bases between them. This CDR3 spans 12 amino acids. The DNA for the CDR3 is TGTGCCAGCAGTGACTCGAGGGATGAGCAGTTCTTC. It specifies CASSDSRDEQFF.

The V gene is TRBV30, the J gene TRBJ1-1, with D possibly matching TRBD1 (5 bases). Deletions cut 2 bases from V and 7 bases from J, with 11 bases between. This CDR3 region has 12 residues. CDR1 GTSNPN and CDR2 SVGIG come from the germline V gene (reference sequence). The CDR3 spells CAWSRQTNEAFF. In DNA form, the CDR3 reads TGTGCCTGGAGTCGACAGACTAATGAAGCTTTCTTT.

The chain employs TRBV11-2 and TRBJ2-5; 9 bases agree with TRBD1. Trimming removed 1 base from V and 1 base from J; junction bases left unmatched: 10. The CDR3 totals 18 residues. Looked up from germline, CDR1 is SGHAT and CDR2 is FQNNGV. CDR3 residues: CASSLVSAGQGLQETQYF. For the CDR3, the DNA is TGTGCCAGCAGCTTAGTAAGTGCTGGACAGGGGCTCCAAGAGACCCAGTACTTC.

This chain links TRBV5-1 with TRBJ2-2, with TRBD2 identical over 13 bases. The V gene end was trimmed by 1 base and the J gene end by 4 bases; junction bases not matched to a gene: 16. Germline assignment: CDR1 SGHRS and CDR2 YFSETQ. The CDR3 loop spans 21 amino acids. This CDR3 is CASSLLPTSGRAFASTGELFF. The CDR3 region has the DNA TGCGCCAGCAGCTTGTTACCCACTAGCGGGAGGGCATTCGCGAGCACCGGGGAGCTGTTTTTT.

The genes are TRBV5-1 and TRBJ1-1, with a tentative D call TRBD1 (5 bases). V lost 2 bases to trimming and J lost 6 bases, with 11 bases between them. Looked up from germline, CDR1 is SGHRS and CDR2 is YFSETQ. The CDR3 is 13 residues long. The chain's CDR3 is CASSFGGVPEAFF. CDR3 in DNA: TGCGCCAGCAGCTTTGGAGGGGTCCCTGAAGCTTTCTTT. Full variable domain (remainder filled in from reference TRBV5-1 and TRBJ1-1): KAGVTQTPRYLIKTRGQQVTLSCSPISGHRSVSWYQQTPGQGLQFLFEYFSETQRNKGNFPGRFSGRQFSNSRSEMNVSTLELGDSALYLCASSFGGVPEAFFGQGTRLTVV.

The chain carries TRBV11-3 and TRBJ2-7; D is unresolved. Germline lookup yields CDR1 SGHNT and CDR2 YENEEA. This CDR3 region has 14 residues. V lost 0 bases to trimming and J lost 4 bases, with 10 bases between them. The chain's CDR3 is CASSLDRASYEQYF. The CDR3 nucleotides read TGTGCCAGCAGCTTAGATCGAGCCAGTTACGAGCAGTACTTC.

The CDR3 loop is CASSLGGAVTEEYF. CDR3 DNA sequence: TGTGCCAGCAGTTTAGGGGGGGCGGTGACAGAGGAGTATTTT. J is TRBJ2-3 and V is TRBV27; a weak D match, TRBD2 (7 bases). V gave up 2 bases and J gave up 13 bases, with 19 bases separating them. The germline V gene has CDR1 MNHEY and CDR2 SMNVEV (reference sequence). The CDR3 has 14 amino acids.

This chain uses TRBV19 with TRBJ2-1, with D maybe TRBD2 (6 bases). The CDR3 has 11 residues. V was cut by 8 bases and J by 8 bases, with 10 bases left in between. Germline loops: CDR1 LNHDA, CDR2 SQIVND (reference sequence). The chain's CDR3 is CASGGFDEQFF. CDR3 DNA: TGTGCCAGTGGGGGGTTCGATGAGCAGTTCTTC.

This sequence joins TRBV15 and TRBJ2-3, with 7 bases fitting TRBD1. Germline CDR1 is LNHNV and CDR2 is YYDKDF (reference sequence). The CDR3 runs 15 residues. V gave up 1 base and J gave up 4 bases; unmatched junction bases: 5. CDR3 bases: TGTGCCACCAGCAGAGGGGCAGGGGGTGCAGATACGCAGTATTTT. Protein sequence: CATSRGAGGADTQYF.

The chain links TRBV7-8 to TRBJ2-1; D unresolved. Germline CDR1 SGHVS, CDR2 FQNEAQ. The CDR3 sequence is 13 residues long. Trimming cost V 3 bases and J 7 bases, with 10 bases left between them. The CDR3: CASSLDGGNEQFF. In DNA form, the CDR3 reads TGTGCCAGCAGCTTGGACGGTGGGAATGAGCAGTTCTTC.

The rearrangement links TRBV6-6 to TRBJ2-7; 7 bases are a match to TRBD1. The V segment lost 2 bases and the J segment 5 bases; nucleotides outside the gene matches: 3. The CDR3 totals 13 residues. Germline V gene data show CDR1 as MNHNY and CDR2 as SVGAGI (reference sequence). The CDR3 DNA is TGTGCCAGCAGTTACCGGCAGGGGGACGAGCAGTACTTC. It codes for CASSYRQGDEQYF.

The V call is TRBV4-3, the J call TRBJ2-1; maybe TRBD2 (5 bases). The germline CDR1 and CDR2 sequences are LGHNA and YSLEER. V shed 2 bases and J shed 8 bases, with 10 bases lying between them. This CDR3 spans 13 amino acids. CDR3 amino acids: CASSQTSWDEQFF. Here the CDR3 DNA reads TGCGCCAGCAGCCAAACTAGTTGGGATGAGCAGTTCTTC.

This chain links TRBV10-1 with TRBJ2-4, with D unresolved. Germline V lookup: CDR1 WNHNN, CDR2 SYGVQD (reference sequence). With 0 bases removed from V and 0 bases from J, the gap between germline ends came to 3 bases. The CDR3 is 14 amino acids. The CDR3 DNA sequence: TGCGCCAGCAGTGAGTCCCTAGCCAAAAACATTCAGTACTTC. It codes for CASSESLAKNIQYF.

The gene calls are TRBV5-5 and TRBJ1-1; tentative D call: TRBD1 (6 bases). The CDR3 length is 16 residues. Germline assignment: CDR1 SGHKS and CDR2 YYEKEE (reference sequence). The V end lost 0 bases, the J end lost 4 bases, and 16 bases lay between the germline ends. The CDR3 protein is CASSLVGGTWGTEAFF. The CDR3 DNA follows: TGTGCCAGCAGCTTGGTGGGGGGCACGTGGGGCACTGAAGCTTTCTTT.

The chain has TRBV5-1 and TRBJ2-5; tentative D call: TRBD2 (6 bases). CDR1 is SGHRS, CDR2 YFSETQ, per germline. V lost 0 bases, J lost 2 bases, and 14 bases lay in between. The CDR3 extends over 16 amino acids. The CDR3 reads CASSLVIAGYQETQYF. CDR3 bases: TGCGCCAGCAGCTTGGTCATCGCGGGGTATCAAGAGACCCAGTACTTC.

The genes are TRBV5-6 and TRBJ1-2; D ambiguous. Trimming took 0 bases from V and 12 from J, leaving 15 bases between them. Germline CDR1 SGHDT, CDR2 YYEEEE. This CDR3 is 13 amino acids long. The CDR3 region is CASSLGDRPADTF. CDR3 in DNA: TGTGCCAGCAGCTTGGGAGACCGGCCGGCAGACACCTTC.

This sequence joins TRBV2 and TRBJ2-1; 8 bases are shared with TRBD2. CDR1 is SNHLY, CDR2 FYNNEI, per germline. CDR3 length equals 13 residues. The ends lost 6 bases at V and 8 bases at J; junction bases unmatched: 6. DNA for the CDR3: TGTGCCAGCAGGTATAGCGGGAAGGATGAGCAGTTCTTC. It yields the protein CASRYSGKDEQFF.

The J gene is TRBJ2-2, the V gene TRBV7-2, with TRBD2 matching over 8 bases. Germline loops: CDR1 SGHTA, CDR2 FQGNSA. The CDR3 totals 15 residues. V dropped 5 bases and J dropped 4; count of bases not matched to a gene: 6. CDR3 sequence reads: CASSQSGRGTGELFF. The CDR3, as DNA: TGTGCCAGCAGCCAAAGCGGGAGAGGCACCGGGGAGCTGTTTTTT.

The chain combines TRBV5-1 with TRBJ2-5; D is unresolved. The V end lost 0 bases, the J end lost 4 bases, and 13 bases lay between the germline ends. Per germline, CDR1 SGHRS and CDR2 YFSETQ. The CDR3 spans 15 residues. CDR3: CASSLAPLELETQYF. CDR3 coding DNA: TGCGCCAGCAGCTTGGCCCCTTTAGAGCTAGAGACCCAGTACTTC. The variable domain in full, completed from reference TRBV5-1 and TRBJ2-5, reads KAGVTQTPRYLIKTRGQQVTLSCSPISGHRSVSWYQQTPGQGLQFLFEYFSETQRNKGNFPGRFSGRQFSNSRSEMNVSTLELGDSALYLCASSLAPLELETQYFGPGTRLLVL.

This clone was detected only once. V and J are TRBV6-5 and TRBJ2-3, with 10 nucleotides matching TRBD2. CDR3 length: 14 amino acids. Germline-derived CDR1 and CDR2 are MNHEY and SVGAGI. V shed 6 bases, J shed 3 bases, and the junction held 3 bases outside the gene matches. The CDR3 DNA reads as TGTGCCAGCAGGGGACTAGCGAGGACAGATACGCAGTATTTT. Protein sequence: CASRGLARTDTQYF.

J is TRBJ2-1 and V is TRBV7-3; D might be TRBD1 or TRBD2, each matching 5 bases. This CDR3 has 16 residues. Trimming stripped 1 base from V and 2 bases from J, with 12 bases between. From germline, CDR1 is SGHTA and CDR2 FQGTGA. CDR3 DNA sequence: TGTGCCAGCAGCTTAAGTGTGGGGGACCCCTACAATGAGCAGTTCTTC. It is translated as CASSLSVGDPYNEQFF. Supplemented by reference TRBV7-3 and TRBJ2-1, the full variable domain reads GAGVSQTPSNKVTEKGKYVELRCDPISGHTALYWYRQSLGQGPEFLIYFQGTGAADDSGLPNDRFFAVRPEGSVSTLKIQRTERGDSAVYLCASSLSVGDPYNEQFFGPGTRLTVL.